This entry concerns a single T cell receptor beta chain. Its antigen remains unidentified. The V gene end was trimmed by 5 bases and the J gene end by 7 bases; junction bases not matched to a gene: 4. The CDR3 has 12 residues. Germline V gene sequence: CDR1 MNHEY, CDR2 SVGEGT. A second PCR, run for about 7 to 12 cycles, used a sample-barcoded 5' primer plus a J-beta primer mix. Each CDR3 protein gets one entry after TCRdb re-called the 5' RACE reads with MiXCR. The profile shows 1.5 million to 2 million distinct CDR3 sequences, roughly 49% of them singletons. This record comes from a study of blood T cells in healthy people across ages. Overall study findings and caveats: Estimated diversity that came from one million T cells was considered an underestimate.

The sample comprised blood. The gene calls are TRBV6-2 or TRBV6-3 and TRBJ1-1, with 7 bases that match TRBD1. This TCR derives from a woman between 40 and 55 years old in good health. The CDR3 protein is CASSTGTVEAFF. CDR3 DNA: TGTGCCAGCAGTACCGGGACAGTTGAAGCTTTCTTT.